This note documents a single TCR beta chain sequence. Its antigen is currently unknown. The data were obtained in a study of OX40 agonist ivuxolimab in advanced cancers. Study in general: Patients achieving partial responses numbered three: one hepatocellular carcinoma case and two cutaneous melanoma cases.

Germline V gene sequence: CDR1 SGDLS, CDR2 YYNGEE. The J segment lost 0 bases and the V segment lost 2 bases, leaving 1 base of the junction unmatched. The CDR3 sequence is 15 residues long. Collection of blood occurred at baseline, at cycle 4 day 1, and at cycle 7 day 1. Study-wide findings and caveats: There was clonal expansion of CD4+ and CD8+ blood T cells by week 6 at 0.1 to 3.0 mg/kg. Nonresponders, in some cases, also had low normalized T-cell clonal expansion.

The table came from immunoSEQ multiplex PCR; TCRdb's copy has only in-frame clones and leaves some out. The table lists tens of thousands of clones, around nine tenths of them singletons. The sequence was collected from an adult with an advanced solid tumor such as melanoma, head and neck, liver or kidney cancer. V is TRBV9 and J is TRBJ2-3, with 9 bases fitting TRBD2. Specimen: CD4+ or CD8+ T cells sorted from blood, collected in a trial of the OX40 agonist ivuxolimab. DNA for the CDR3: TGTGCCAGCAGCGTCCTAGCGGGGAGCACAGATACGCAGTATTTT. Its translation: CASSVLAGSTDTQYF.